The sequence of this T cell receptor (beta chain) was determined in a study of T-cell memory formation after mild COVID-19. 5'RACE with constant-segment primers built TCRalpha and TCRbeta cDNA libraries with UMIs. TCRdb itself ran the 5' RACE reads through MiXCR, one entry per CDR3 protein. The table shows some 320,000 distinct CDR3 sequences, with approximately 15% occurring only once. About this clonotype itself: Its specificity is not known.

General study results and limits: Day 15 to 85 contracting clones showed balanced CD4/CD8; day 15 to 37 expanders favored CD4+. Some SARS-CoV-2-responding clones were already detected in memory before infection. The main location of contracting CD4+ clones was CM and EM, and that of contracting CD8+ clones was EMRA.

Germline CDR1 and CDR2: MNHEY and SVGEGT. Between the trimmed V and J ends, which lost 2 bases and 6 bases, there was a span of 8 bases. The CDR3 has 12 amino acids. The source material was PBMCs or a T cell subset sorted from them (not recorded which). The J gene is TRBJ2-7, the V gene TRBV6-2 or TRBV6-3, with D uncertain. This sequence was found in a man younger than 35 who had mild COVID-19 (a few samples of this study predate the infection). Cell type and time point are not known. The CDR3 DNA is TGTGCCAGCAGTTACAGGGATACCGAGCAGTACTTC. As protein: CASSYRDTEQYF.